This T cell receptor (beta chain) was documented in a study of blood T cell repertoires in COVID-19. Study summary: Acute-phase and convalescent COVID-19 samples originated in the United States, Italy and Spain. PBMCs, B-cell-depleted T cells, or T cells were the source of the cDNA or gDNA that made up the material.

Study processing details: Nucleated cell number was recorded as an estimate derived from reference gene primer amplification. Using immunoSEQ multiplex PCR, the repertoire was profiled, and TCRdb retains in-frame clones only, with some absent. V and J calls and clone size follow that table, whereas D and trimming were derived from the DNA. The sample lists a few hundred thousand clones, approximately 89% occurring once. The CDR3 is made up of 14 amino acids. Deletions cut 6 bases from V and 0 bases from J, with 14 bases between. Germline V gene data show CDR1 as SQVTM and CDR2 as ANQGSEA. The chain recombines TRBV29-1 with TRBJ1-2; no definite D call. This TCR was sampled from a woman aged 40 to 50 who had recovered from COVID-19. The sequenced material came from peripheral blood. CDR3 DNA: TGCAGCGTGGGTAGGAGGCTAACTAACTATGGCTACACCTTC. It translates to CSVGRRLTNYGYTF.